Listed below are T cell receptor beta chains from one sample, sequenced in a study of blood T cells in healthy people across ages. TCRdb reanalysed the 5' RACE reads using MiXCR and keeps one entry per CDR3 protein. Of 1.5 million to 2 million distinct CDR3 sequences in the sample, approximately 28% were seen once. The specimen sequenced was blood. All receptors derive from a woman under 40 in good health. Each CDR3 is given with its conserved first and last residue.

TRBV5-1	14	TRBJ2-3	CASSLEAAADTQYF
TRBV6-2/TRBV6-3	16	TRBJ1-1	CASSPWDNAGNTEAFF
TRBV20-1	14	TRBJ2-1	CSASVSGLANEQFF
TRBV5-1	14	TRBJ2-7	CASSFGGSNYEQYF
TRBV15	14	TRBJ1-6	CATSSQVDNSPLHF
TRBV5-1	14	TRBJ2-2	CASRRRENTGELFF
TRBV6-5	15	TRBJ2-1	CASSYSRFRKREQFF
TRBV3-1	13	TRBJ2-1	CASSHPSGPWQFF
TRBV9	14	TRBJ2-4	CASTLTGDGNIQYF
TRBV6-6	14	TRBJ1-1	CASSYVEVNTEAFF
TRBV4-1	15	TRBJ1-5	CASSPRTGDDQPQHF
TRBV6-5	17	TRBJ1-1	CASSFPGQGAGNTEAFF
TRBV12-3/TRBV12-4	16	TRBJ2-1	CAGSLRDSGTYNEQFF
TRBV20-1	17	TRBJ2-7	CGARDFRASGIYNEQYF
TRBV9	14	.	CASSPEASGYEQYF
TRBV20-1	14	TRBJ2-3	CSAPQGDNTDTQYF
TRBV14	13	TRBJ1-1	CASSPGKGTEAFF
TRBV24-1	15	TRBJ2-6	CATSDPLSGANVLTF
TRBV5-1	14	TRBJ2-7	CASSGGGAGEAQYF
TRBV12-3/TRBV12-4	17	TRBJ2-6	CASSLAGRGSGANVLTF
TRBV12-3/TRBV12-4	16	TRBJ2-3	CASSSNSGVTTDTQYF
TRBV29-1	12	TRBJ2-2	CSVLYPAGELFF
TRBV9	16	TRBJ2-5	CASSVESSGGQETRYF
TRBV13	12	TRBJ1-2	CASSSGPLGYTF